Below, one T cell receptor beta chain is given with its context. The target antigen is unknown. Trimming stripped 3 bases from V and 0 bases from J, with 15 bases between. Germline V gives CDR1 KGHSH, CDR2 LQKENI. The CDR3 runs 16 residues. The source of the sample is a study of cytomegalovirus exposure and HLA in healthy donors. Study-level results: The study labeled approximately 150 TCR beta chains cytomegalovirus-associated. HLA allele associations emerged for under 20,000 TCR beta sequences in a later analysis, at 0.05 false discovery rate.

A multiplex PCR was run with 60 Vbeta primers and 13 Jbeta primers. Here immunoSEQ multiplex PCR was the method, and the copy in TCRdb shows in-frame clones only, minus some. The profile covers some 200,000 clones, with 70% to 85% appearing a single time and approximately 0.62% taken by the ten largest. The sequence came from a woman aged 40 to 55 in good health and CMV-seronegative. This chain joins TRBV18 and TRBJ2-7; D ambiguous. Sample: PBMCs. CDR3 residues: CASSPLPGVSSYEQYF. The DNA of the CDR3 is TGTGCCAGCTCACCTTTACCAGGTGTCAGCTCCTACGAGCAGTACTTC. The full variable domain, in which reference TRBV18 and TRBJ2-7 provide the parts outside the CDR3, is NAGVMQNPRHLVRRRGQEARLRCSPMKGHSHVYWYRQLPEEGLKFMVYLQKENIIDESGMPKERFSAEFPKEGPSILRIQQVVRGDSAAYFCASSPLPGVSSYEQYFGPGTRLTVT.